This T cell receptor (beta chain) was sequenced for a study of blood T cell repertoires in COVID-19. On the study more broadly: PBMCs, B-cell-depleted T cells, or T cells were the source of the cDNA or gDNA that made up the material.

Original processing methods: It was from reference gene primer amplification that nucleated cell counts were estimated. Repertoires were generated with immunoSEQ multiplex PCR, while TCRdb's copy carries only in-frame clones and drops some. Clonal size and the V and J genes are those of that table, whereas D and trimming came from the DNA. Among about 260,000 clones listed, around four fifths were seen once. This clone came up once. The CDR3 runs 15 residues. Germline-derived CDR1 and CDR2 are LGHNA and YNFKEQ. The V and J ends lost 4 bases and 1 base, in that order; junction bases with no gene match: 5.

The receptor was derived from a man in his sixties with acute or convalescent COVID-19. The chain couples TRBV4-2 to TRBJ1-1, with 8 bases that match TRBD1. The sample taken for sequencing was peripheral blood. The CDR3 nucleotides read TGTGCCAGCAGCCCTAGACAGGGGCCGAACACTGAAGCTTTCTTT. It codes for CASSPRQGPNTEAFF.